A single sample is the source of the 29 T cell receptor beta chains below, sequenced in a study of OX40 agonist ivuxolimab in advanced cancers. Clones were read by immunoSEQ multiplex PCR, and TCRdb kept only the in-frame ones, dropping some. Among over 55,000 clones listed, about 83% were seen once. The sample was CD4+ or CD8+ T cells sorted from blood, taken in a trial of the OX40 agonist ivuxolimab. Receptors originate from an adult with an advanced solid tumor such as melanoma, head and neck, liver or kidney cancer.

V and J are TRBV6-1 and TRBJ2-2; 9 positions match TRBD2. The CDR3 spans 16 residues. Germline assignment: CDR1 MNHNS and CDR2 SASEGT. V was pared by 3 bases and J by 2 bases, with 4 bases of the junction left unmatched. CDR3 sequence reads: CASSDRLAANTGELFF. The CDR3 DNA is TGTGCCAGCAGTGACCGACTAGCGGCTAACACCGGGGAGCTGTTTTTT.

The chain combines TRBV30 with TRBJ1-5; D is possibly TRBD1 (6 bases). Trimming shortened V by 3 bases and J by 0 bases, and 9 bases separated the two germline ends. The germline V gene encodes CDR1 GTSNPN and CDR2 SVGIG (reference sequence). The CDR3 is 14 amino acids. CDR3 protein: CAWRQGNSNQPQHF. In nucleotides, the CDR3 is TGTGCCTGGAGACAGGGTAATAGCAATCAGCCCCAGCATTTT.

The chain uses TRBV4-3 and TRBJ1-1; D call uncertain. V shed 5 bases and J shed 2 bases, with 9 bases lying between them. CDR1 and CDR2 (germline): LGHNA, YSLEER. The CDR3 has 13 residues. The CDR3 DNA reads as TGCGCCAGCAGCTTTCTCACCAACACTGAAGCTTTCTTT. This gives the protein CASSFLTNTEAFF.

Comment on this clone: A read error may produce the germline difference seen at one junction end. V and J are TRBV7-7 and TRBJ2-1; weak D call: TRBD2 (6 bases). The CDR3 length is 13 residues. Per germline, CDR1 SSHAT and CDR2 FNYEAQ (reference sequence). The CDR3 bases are TGTGCTAGCAGCTCTGGACTATACAATGAGCAGTTCTTC. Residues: CASSSGLYNEQFF.

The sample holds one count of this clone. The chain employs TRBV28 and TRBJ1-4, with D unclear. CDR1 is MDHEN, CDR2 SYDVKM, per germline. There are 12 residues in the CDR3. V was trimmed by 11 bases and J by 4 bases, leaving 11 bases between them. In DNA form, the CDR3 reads TGTGCCTCTAACCTATTTAATGAAAAACTGTTTTTT. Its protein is CASNLFNEKLFF.

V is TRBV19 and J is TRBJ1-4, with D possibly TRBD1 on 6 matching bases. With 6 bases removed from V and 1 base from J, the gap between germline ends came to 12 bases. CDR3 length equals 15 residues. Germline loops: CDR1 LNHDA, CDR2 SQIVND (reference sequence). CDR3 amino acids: CASRGGGQTNEKLFF. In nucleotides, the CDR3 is TGTGCCAGTAGGGGAGGGGGACAAACTAATGAAAAACTGTTTTTT.

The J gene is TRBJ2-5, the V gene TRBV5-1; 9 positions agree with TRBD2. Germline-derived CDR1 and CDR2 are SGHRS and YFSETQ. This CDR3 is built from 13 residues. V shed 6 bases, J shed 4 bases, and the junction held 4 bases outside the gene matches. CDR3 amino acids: CASNAGGIETQYF. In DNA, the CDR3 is TGCGCCAGCAACGCGGGAGGGATAGAGACCCAGTACTTC. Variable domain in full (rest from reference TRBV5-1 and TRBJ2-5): KAGVTQTPRYLIKTRGQQVTLSCSPISGHRSVSWYQQTPGQGLQFLFEYFSETQRNKGNFPGRFSGRQFSNSRSEMNVSTLELGDSALYLCASNAGGIETQYFGPGTRLLVL.

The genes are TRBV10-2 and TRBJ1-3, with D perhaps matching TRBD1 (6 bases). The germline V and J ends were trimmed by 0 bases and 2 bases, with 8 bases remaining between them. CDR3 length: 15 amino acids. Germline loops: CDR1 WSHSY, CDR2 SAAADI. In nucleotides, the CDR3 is TGCGCCAGCAGTGAGTCGAGGGGGACTGGAAACACCATATATTTT. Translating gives CASSESRGTGNTIYF.

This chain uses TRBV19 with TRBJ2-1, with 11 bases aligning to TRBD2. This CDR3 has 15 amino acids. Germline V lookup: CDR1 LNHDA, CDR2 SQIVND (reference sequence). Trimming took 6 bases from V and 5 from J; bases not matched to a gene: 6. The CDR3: CASREPGLADNEQFF. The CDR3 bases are TGTGCCAGTAGAGAGCCGGGACTAGCGGACAATGAGCAGTTCTTC. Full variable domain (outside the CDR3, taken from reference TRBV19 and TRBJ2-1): DGGITQSPKYLFRKEGQNVTLSCEQNLNHDAMYWYRQDPGQGLRLIYYSQIVNDFQKGDIAEGYSVSREKKESFPLTVTSAQKNPTAFYLCASREPGLADNEQFFGPGTRLTVL.

The CDR3 coding sequence is TGTGCCAGCGGGGGGTCTGACTCCTACGAGCAGTACTTC. The encoded protein is CASGGSDSYEQYF. V gene TRBV27 combines with J gene TRBJ2-7, with a weak D call TRBD2 (6 bases). Trimming stripped 8 bases from V and 0 bases from J, with 11 bases between. The CDR3 loop spans 13 amino acids. Per germline, CDR1 MNHEY and CDR2 SMNVEV (reference sequence).

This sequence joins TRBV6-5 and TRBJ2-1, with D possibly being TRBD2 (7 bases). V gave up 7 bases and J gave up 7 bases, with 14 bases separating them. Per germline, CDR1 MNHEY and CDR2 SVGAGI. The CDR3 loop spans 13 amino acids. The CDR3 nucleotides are TGTGCCAGCATGGGGGCGGGAGTAAATGAGCAGTTCTTC. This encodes CASMGAGVNEQFF.

CDR3 region: CASSLSMTQPQHF. The CDR3 DNA is TGTGCCAGCAGTTTATCGATGACTCAGCCCCAGCATTTT. The chain has TRBV27 and TRBJ1-5; the D is unclear. The length of the CDR3 is 13 residues. Per the germline V gene, CDR1 is MNHEY and CDR2 is SMNVEV (reference sequence). V was pared by 0 bases and J by 6 bases, with 6 bases between.

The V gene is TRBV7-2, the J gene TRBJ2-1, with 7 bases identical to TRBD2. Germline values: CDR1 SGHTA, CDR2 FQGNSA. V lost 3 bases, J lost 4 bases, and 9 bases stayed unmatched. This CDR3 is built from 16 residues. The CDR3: CASSFSGQGRYNEQFF. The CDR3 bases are TGTGCCAGCAGCTTTAGCGGGCAAGGGAGGTACAATGAGCAGTTCTTC. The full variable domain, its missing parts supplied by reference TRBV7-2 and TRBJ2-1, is GAGVSQSPSNKVTEKGKDVELRCDPISGHTALYWYRQSLGQGLEFLIYFQGNSAPDKSGLPSDRFSAERTGGSVSTLTIQRTQQEDSAVYLCASSFSGQGRYNEQFFGPGTRLTVL.

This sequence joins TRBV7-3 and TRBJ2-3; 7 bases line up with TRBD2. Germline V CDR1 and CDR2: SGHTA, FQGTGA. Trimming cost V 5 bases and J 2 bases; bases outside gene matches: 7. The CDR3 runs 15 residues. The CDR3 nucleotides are TGTGCCAGCAGCCTAAGCGGGGCCCACACAGATACGCAGTATTTT. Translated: CASSLSGAHTDTQYF.

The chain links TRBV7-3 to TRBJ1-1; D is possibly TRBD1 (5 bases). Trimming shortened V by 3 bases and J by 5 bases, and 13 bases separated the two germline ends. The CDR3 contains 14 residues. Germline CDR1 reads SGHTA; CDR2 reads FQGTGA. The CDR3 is CASSFLAGQTEAFF. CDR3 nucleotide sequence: TGTGCCAGCAGCTTCCTCGCAGGGCAGACTGAAGCTTTCTTT.

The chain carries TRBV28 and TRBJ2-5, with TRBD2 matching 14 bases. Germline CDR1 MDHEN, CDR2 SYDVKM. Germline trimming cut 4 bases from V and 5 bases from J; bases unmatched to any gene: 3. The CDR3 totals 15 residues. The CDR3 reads CASSSGLAGVETQYF. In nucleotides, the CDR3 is TGTGCCAGCAGTTCGGGACTAGCGGGGGTTGAGACCCAGTACTTC.

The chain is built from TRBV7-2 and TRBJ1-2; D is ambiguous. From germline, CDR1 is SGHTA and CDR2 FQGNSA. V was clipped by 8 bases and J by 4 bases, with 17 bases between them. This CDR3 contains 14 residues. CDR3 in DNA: TGTGCCAGCGGGGATCAGGCTTCTCCCTATGGCTACACCTTC. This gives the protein CASGDQASPYGYTF. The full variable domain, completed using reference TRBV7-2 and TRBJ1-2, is GAGVSQSPSNKVTEKGKDVELRCDPISGHTALYWYRQSLGQGLEFLIYFQGNSAPDKSGLPSDRFSAERTGGSVSTLTIQRTQQEDSAVYLCASGDQASPYGYTFGSGTRLTVV.

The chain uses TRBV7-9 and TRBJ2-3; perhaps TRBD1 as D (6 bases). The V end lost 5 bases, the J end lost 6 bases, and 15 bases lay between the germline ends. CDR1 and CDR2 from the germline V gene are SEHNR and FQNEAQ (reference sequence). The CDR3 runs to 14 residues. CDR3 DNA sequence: TGTGCCAGCAGCCGACGGGACATTTTGGATACGCAGTATTTT. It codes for CASSRRDILDTQYF. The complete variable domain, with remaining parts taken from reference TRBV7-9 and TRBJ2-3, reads DTGVSQNPRHKITKRGQNVTFRCDPISEHNRLYWYRQTLGQGPEFLTYFQNEAQLEKSRLLSDRFSAERPKGSFSTLEIQRTEQGDSAMYLCASSRRDILDTQYFGPGTRLTVL.

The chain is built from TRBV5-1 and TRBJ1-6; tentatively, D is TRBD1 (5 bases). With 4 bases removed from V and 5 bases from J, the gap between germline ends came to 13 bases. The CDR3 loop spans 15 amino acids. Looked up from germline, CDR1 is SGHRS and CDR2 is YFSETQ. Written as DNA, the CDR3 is TGCGCCAGCAGCCTAGCTGGGGGAAATAATTCACCCCTCCACTTT. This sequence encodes CASSLAGGNNSPLHF.

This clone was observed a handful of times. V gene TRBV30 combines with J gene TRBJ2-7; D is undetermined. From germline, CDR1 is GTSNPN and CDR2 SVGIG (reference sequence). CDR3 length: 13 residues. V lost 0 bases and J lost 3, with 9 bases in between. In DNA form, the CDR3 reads TGTGCCTGGAGTGTAGCTCTCTACTACGAGCAGTACTTC. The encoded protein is CAWSVALYYEQYF.

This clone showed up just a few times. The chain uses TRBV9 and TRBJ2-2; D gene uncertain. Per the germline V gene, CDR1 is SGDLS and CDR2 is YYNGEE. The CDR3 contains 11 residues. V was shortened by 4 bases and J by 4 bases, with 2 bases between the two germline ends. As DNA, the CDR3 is TGTGCCAGCAGCCGCACCGGGGAGCTGTTTTTT. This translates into CASSRTGELFF.

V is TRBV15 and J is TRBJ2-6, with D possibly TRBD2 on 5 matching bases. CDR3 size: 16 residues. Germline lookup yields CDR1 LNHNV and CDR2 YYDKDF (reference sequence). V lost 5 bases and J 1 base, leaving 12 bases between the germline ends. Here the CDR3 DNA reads TGTGCCACCAGCGTTGGAACGGGATCTGGGGCCAACGTCCTGACTTTC. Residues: CATSVGTGSGANVLTF.

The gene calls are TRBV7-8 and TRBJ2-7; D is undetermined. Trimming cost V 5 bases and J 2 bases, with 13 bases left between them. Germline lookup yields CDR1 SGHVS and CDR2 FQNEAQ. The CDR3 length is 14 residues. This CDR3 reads CASSQTPPAYEQYF. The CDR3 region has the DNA TGTGCCAGCAGCCAAACCCCCCCAGCCTACGAGCAGTACTTC.

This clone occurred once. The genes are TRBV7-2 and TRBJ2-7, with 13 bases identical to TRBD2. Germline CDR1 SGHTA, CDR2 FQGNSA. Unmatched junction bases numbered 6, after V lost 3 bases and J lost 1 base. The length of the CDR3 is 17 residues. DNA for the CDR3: TGTGCCAGCAGCTTTGGGACTAGCGGGGCCGGATCCTACGAGCAGTACTTC. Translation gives CASSFGTSGAGSYEQYF.

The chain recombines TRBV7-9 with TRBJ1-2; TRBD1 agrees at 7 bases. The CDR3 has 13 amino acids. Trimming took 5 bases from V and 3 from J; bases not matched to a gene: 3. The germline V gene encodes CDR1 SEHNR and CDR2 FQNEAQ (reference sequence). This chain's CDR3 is CASSHGTDYGYTF. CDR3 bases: TGTGCCAGCAGCCACGGGACAGACTATGGCTACACCTTC. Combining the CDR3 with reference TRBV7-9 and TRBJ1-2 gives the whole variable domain DTGVSQNPRHKITKRGQNVTFRCDPISEHNRLYWYRQTLGQGPEFLTYFQNEAQLEKSRLLSDRFSAERPKGSFSTLEIQRTEQGDSAMYLCASSHGTDYGYTFGSGTRLTVV.

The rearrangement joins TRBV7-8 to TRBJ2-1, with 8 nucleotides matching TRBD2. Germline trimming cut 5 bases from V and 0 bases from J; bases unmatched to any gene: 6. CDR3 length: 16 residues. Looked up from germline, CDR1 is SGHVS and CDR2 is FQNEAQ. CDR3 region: CASSPRAGGSYNEQFF. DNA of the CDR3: TGTGCCAGCAGCCCAAGGGCGGGAGGCTCCTACAATGAGCAGTTCTTC.

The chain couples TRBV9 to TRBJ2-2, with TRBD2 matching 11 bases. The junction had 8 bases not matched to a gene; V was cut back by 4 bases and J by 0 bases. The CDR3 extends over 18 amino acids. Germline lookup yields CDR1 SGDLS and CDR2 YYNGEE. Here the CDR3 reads CASSWSSGGRTNTGELFF. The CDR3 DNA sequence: TGTGCCAGCAGCTGGTCTAGCGGGGGGAGAACGAACACCGGGGAGCTGTTTTTT. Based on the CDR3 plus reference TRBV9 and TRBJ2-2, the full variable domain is DSGVTQTPKHLITATGQRVTLRCSPRSGDLSVYWYQQSLDQGLQFLIQYYNGEERAKGNILERFSAQQFPDLHSELNLSSLELGDSALYFCASSWSSGGRTNTGELFFGEGSRLTVL.

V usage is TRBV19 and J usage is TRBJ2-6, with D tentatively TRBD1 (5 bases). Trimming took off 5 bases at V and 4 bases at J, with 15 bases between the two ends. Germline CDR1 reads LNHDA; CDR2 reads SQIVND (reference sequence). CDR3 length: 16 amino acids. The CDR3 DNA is TGTGCCAGTAGTGAGGAATCACAGGCCGGGGCCAACGTCCTGACTTTC. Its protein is CASSEESQAGANVLTF.

As DNA, the CDR3 is TGTGCCAGCAGCCGCGACAGAGCACCTGGCTACACCTTC. Its translation is CASSRDRAPGYTF. The chain has TRBV5-4 and TRBJ1-2; D possibly corresponds to TRBD1 (5 bases). V lost 4 bases, J lost 7 bases, and 14 bases lay in between. This CDR3 comprises 13 residues. Germline V gives CDR1 SGHNT, CDR2 YYREEE (reference sequence).